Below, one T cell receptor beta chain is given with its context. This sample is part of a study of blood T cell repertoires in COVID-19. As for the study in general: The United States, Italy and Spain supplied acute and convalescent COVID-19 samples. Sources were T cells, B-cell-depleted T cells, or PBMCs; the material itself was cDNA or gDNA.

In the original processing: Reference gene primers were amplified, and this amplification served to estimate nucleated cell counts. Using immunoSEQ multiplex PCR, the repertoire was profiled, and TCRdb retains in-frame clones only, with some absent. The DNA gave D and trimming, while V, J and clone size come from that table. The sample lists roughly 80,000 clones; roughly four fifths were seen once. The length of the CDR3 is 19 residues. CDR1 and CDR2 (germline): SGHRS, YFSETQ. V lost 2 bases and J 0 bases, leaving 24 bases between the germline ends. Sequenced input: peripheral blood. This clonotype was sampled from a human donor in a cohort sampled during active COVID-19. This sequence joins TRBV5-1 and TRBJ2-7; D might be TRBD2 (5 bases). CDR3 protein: CASSFGAFSEGASSYEQYF. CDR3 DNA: TGCGCCAGCAGCTTCGGCGCGTTCTCTGAGGGAGCCTCCTCCTACGAGCAGTACTTC.